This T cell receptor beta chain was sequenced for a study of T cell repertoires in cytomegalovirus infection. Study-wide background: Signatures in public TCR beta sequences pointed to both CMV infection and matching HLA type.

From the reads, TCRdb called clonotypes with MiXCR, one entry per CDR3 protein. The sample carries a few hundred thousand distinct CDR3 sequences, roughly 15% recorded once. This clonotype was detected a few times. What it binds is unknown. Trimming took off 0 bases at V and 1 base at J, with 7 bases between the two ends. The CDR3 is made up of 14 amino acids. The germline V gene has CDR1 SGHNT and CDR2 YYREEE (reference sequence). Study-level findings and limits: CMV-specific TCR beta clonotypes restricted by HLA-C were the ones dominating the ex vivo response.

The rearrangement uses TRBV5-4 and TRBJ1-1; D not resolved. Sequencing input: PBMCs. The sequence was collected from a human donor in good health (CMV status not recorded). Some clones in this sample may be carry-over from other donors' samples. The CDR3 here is CASSLAGENTEAFF. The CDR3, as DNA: TGTGCCAGCAGCTTGGCTGGGGAGAACACTGAAGCTTTCTTT. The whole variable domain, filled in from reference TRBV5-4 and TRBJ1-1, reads ETGVTQSPTHLIKTRGQQVTLRCSSQSGHNTVSWYQQALGQGPQFIFQYYREEENGRGNFPPRFSGLQFPNYSSELNVNALELDDSALYLCASSLAGENTEAFFGQGTRLTVV.